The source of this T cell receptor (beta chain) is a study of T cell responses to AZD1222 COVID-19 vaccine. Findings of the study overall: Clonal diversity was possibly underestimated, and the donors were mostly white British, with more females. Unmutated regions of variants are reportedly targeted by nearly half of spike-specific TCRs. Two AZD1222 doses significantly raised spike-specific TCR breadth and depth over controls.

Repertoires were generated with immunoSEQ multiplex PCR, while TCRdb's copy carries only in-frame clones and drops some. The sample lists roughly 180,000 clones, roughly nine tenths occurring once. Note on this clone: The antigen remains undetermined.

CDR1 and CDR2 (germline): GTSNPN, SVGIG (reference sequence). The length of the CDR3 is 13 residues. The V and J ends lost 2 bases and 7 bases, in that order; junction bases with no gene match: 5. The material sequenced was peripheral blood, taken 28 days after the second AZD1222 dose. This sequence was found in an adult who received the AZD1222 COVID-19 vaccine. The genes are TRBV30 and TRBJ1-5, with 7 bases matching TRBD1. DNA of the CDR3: TGTGCCTGGAGTCAGGGGGGGCACCAGCCCCAGCATTTT. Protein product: CAWSQGGHQPQHF.